The rows below give T cell receptor beta chains drawn from one sample of a study of blood T cell repertoires in COVID-19. Measured with immunoSEQ multiplex PCR; TCRdb has only the in-frame clones, and not every one. The sample lists roughly 390,000 clones, around 85% occurring once. Sequenced sample: peripheral blood. Source of these receptors: a woman between 18 and 29 years old with acute or convalescent COVID-19. The CDR3 runs from the conserved cysteine through the conserved F or W. The D gene is left open where the match is weak. Clone sizes are given selectively: once, few, many, or a class where the clone is expanded.

J gene: TRBJ2-3; clone size: -; CDR3 length: 14; V gene: TRBV6-6; D gene: TRBD2; CDR3 protein: CASSYEGGTDTQYF; CDR3 DNA: TGTGCCAGCAGTTACGAGGGAGGGACAGATACGCAGTATTTT
J gene: TRBJ1-1; clone size: -; CDR3 length: 14; V gene: TRBV9; D gene: -; CDR3 protein: CASSRLTTRAEAFF; CDR3 DNA: TGTGCCAGCAGCCGTTTGACCACACGGGCTGAAGCTTTCTTT
J gene: TRBJ1-1; clone size: few; CDR3 length: 13; V gene: TRBV30; D gene: -; CDR3 protein: CAWNREGNTEAFF; CDR3 DNA: TGTGCCTGGAACAGGGAAGGGAACACTGAAGCTTTCTTT
J gene: TRBJ2-7; clone size: -; CDR3 length: 14; V gene: TRBV5-1; D gene: TRBD1; CDR3 protein: CASSPDRVDYEQYF; CDR3 DNA: TGCGCCAGCAGCCCCGACAGGGTCGACTACGAGCAGTACTTC
J gene: TRBJ2-1; clone size: -; CDR3 length: 19; V gene: TRBV5-3; D gene: TRBD1; CDR3 protein: CARNWVFMAPGQGNDEQFF; CDR3 DNA: TGTGCCAGAAATTGGGTGTTTATGGCCCCGGGACAGGGGAACGATGAGCAGTTCTTC
J gene: TRBJ2-7; clone size: -; CDR3 length: 15; V gene: TRBV4-1; D gene: TRBD1; CDR3 protein: CASSQGPTGFYEQYF; CDR3 DNA: TGCGCCAGCAGCCAAGGACCGACAGGGTTCTACGAGCAGTACTTC
J gene: TRBJ1-5; clone size: once; CDR3 length: 15; V gene: TRBV7-8; D gene: -; CDR3 protein: CASSSYDGVNQPQHF; CDR3 DNA: TGTGCCAGCAGCTCGTATGACGGAGTCAATCAGCCCCAGCATTTT
J gene: TRBJ1-1; clone size: -; CDR3 length: 12; V gene: TRBV29-1; D gene: -; CDR3 protein: CSVGEGDTEAFF; CDR3 DNA: TGCAGCGTAGGAGAGGGCGACACTGAAGCTTTCTTT
J gene: TRBJ2-1; clone size: -; CDR3 length: 16; V gene: TRBV7-9; D gene: TRBD2; CDR3 protein: CASSLALAGAYNEQFF; CDR3 DNA: TGTGCCAGCAGCTTAGCATTAGCGGGGGCATACAATGAGCAGTTCTTC
J gene: TRBJ2-5; clone size: once; CDR3 length: 15; V gene: TRBV2; D gene: TRBD1; CDR3 protein: CATKRGTGGEETQYF; CDR3 DNA: TGTGCCACCAAGAGAGGGACAGGGGGCGAAGAGACCCAGTACTTC
J gene: TRBJ2-3; clone size: -; CDR3 length: 14; V gene: TRBV5-4; D gene: -; CDR3 protein: CASSLEGSTDTQYF; CDR3 DNA: TGTGCCAGCAGCTTGGAGGGGAGCACAGATACGCAGTATTTT
J gene: TRBJ2-5; clone size: -; CDR3 length: 15; V gene: TRBV14; D gene: TRBD1; CDR3 protein: CASSRRQGSIETQYF; CDR3 DNA: TGTGCCAGCAGCCGTCGACAGGGTTCGATAGAGACCCAGTACTTC
J gene: TRBJ2-5; clone size: once; CDR3 length: 15; V gene: TRBV9; D gene: TRBD2; CDR3 protein: CASTYGGGLLETQYF; CDR3 DNA: TGTGCCAGCACTTACGGCGGGGGGCTTCTTGAGACCCAGTACTTC
J gene: TRBJ1-4; clone size: -; CDR3 length: 16; V gene: TRBV27; D gene: TRBD1; CDR3 protein: CASRLGQGAANEKLFF; CDR3 DNA: TGTGCCAGCAGACTTGGACAGGGGGCTGCTAATGAAAAACTGTTTTTT
J gene: TRBJ1-5; clone size: -; CDR3 length: 16; V gene: TRBV19; D gene: -; CDR3 protein: CASSIVSGNSNQPQHF; CDR3 DNA: TGTGCCAGTAGTATAGTTTCAGGGAATAGCAATCAGCCCCAGCATTTT
J gene: TRBJ2-3; clone size: -; CDR3 length: 14; V gene: TRBV11-1; D gene: TRBD1; CDR3 protein: CASSPGQGRDTQYF; CDR3 DNA: TGTGCCAGCTCCCCGGGACAGGGGCGCGATACGCAGTATTTT
J gene: TRBJ2-1; clone size: -; CDR3 length: 14; V gene: TRBV20-1; D gene: -; CDR3 protein: CSASPRRSYNEQFF; CDR3 DNA: TGCAGTGCTAGTCCCCGGCGGTCCTACAATGAGCAGTTCTTC
J gene: TRBJ2-7; clone size: -; CDR3 length: 15; V gene: TRBV4-1; D gene: -; CDR3 protein: CASSHPGQSSYEQYF; CDR3 DNA: TGCGCCAGCAGCCACCCTGGACAGAGCTCCTACGAGCAGTACTTC
J gene: TRBJ2-2; clone size: -; CDR3 length: 15; V gene: TRBV3-1/TRBV3-2; D gene: TRBD2; CDR3 protein: CASSQGLASTGELFF; CDR3 DNA: TGTGCCAGCAGCCAAGGACTAGCGAGCACCGGGGAGCTGTTTTTT
J gene: TRBJ1-4; clone size: -; CDR3 length: 15; V gene: TRBV19; D gene: TRBD1; CDR3 protein: CASSPRDRFEEKLFF; CDR3 DNA: TGTGCCAGTAGTCCCCGGGACAGATTTGAAGAAAAACTGTTTTTT
J gene: TRBJ2-3; clone size: -; CDR3 length: 12; V gene: TRBV11-3; D gene: TRBD1; CDR3 protein: CASSSRQGRQYF; CDR3 DNA: TGTGCCAGCAGCTCGAGACAGGGGAGACAGTATTTT
J gene: TRBJ1-2; clone size: -; CDR3 length: 15; V gene: TRBV27; D gene: TRBD1; CDR3 protein: CASSPEWTGVYGYTF; CDR3 DNA: TGTGCCAGCAGTCCCGAATGGACAGGGGTTTATGGCTACACCTTC
J gene: TRBJ1-4; clone size: -; CDR3 length: 12; V gene: TRBV30; D gene: -; CDR3 protein: CAQAGSEEKLFF; CDR3 DNA: TGTGCCCAAGCCGGGAGCGAAGAAAAACTGTTTTTT
J gene: TRBJ2-7; clone size: -; CDR3 length: 15; V gene: TRBV6-5; D gene: -; CDR3 protein: CASSYSQDRSYEQYF; CDR3 DNA: TGTGCCAGCAGTTACTCCCAGGACAGATCCTACGAGCAGTACTTC
J gene: TRBJ2-1; clone size: -; CDR3 length: 14; V gene: TRBV9; D gene: TRBD1; CDR3 protein: CASSVWDRGGEQFF; CDR3 DNA: TGTGCCAGCAGCGTATGGGACAGGGGTGGTGAGCAGTTCTTC
J gene: TRBJ1-1; clone size: -; CDR3 length: 14; V gene: TRBV25-1; D gene: -; CDR3 protein: CASRGGFGYTEAFF; CDR3 DNA: TGTGCCAGCAGGGGAGGGTTTGGGTACACTGAAGCTTTCTTT
J gene: TRBJ2-1; clone size: -; CDR3 length: 14; V gene: TRBV6-5; D gene: TRBD2; CDR3 protein: CASSLLAGLNEQFF; CDR3 DNA: TGTGCCAGCAGTCTACTAGCGGGGTTGAATGAGCAGTTCTTC
J gene: TRBJ2-7; clone size: -; CDR3 length: 15; V gene: TRBV9; D gene: TRBD2; CDR3 protein: CASSGGLAGLYEQYF; CDR3 DNA: TGTGCCAGCAGCGGCGGACTAGCGGGCCTCTACGAGCAGTACTTC
J gene: TRBJ1-2; clone size: -; CDR3 length: 12; V gene: TRBV7-9; D gene: -; CDR3 protein: CASSPEGLGYTF; CDR3 DNA: TGTGCCAGCAGCCCGGAGGGCCTCGGCTACACCTTC
J gene: TRBJ2-7; clone size: medium-sized; CDR3 length: 15; V gene: TRBV19; D gene: -; CDR3 protein: CASSIDSGDSYEQYF; CDR3 DNA: TGTGCCAGTAGTATAGATTCGGGGGATTCCTACGAGCAGTACTTC
J gene: TRBJ1-5; clone size: -; CDR3 length: 17; V gene: TRBV6-1; D gene: -; CDR3 protein: CASSEALAGGTNQPQHF; CDR3 DNA: TGTGCCAGCAGTGAAGCGCTTGCCGGGGGGACCAATCAGCCCCAGCATTTT
J gene: TRBJ1-1; clone size: -; CDR3 length: 15; V gene: TRBV18; D gene: -; CDR3 protein: CASSANGQMNTEAFF; CDR3 DNA: TGTGCCAGCTCCGCAAACGGACAGATGAACACTGAAGCTTTCTTT
J gene: TRBJ2-3; clone size: -; CDR3 length: 12; V gene: TRBV24-1; D gene: -; CDR3 protein: CATAGTTDTQYF; CDR3 DNA: TGTGCCACCGCCGGGACAACAGATACGCAGTATTTT
J gene: TRBJ2-5; clone size: few; CDR3 length: 18; V gene: TRBV11-2; D gene: -; CDR3 protein: CASSLVVVKVAAQETQYF; CDR3 DNA: TGTGCCAGCAGCTTAGTAGTGGTGAAAGTAGCAGCCCAAGAGACCCAGTACTTC
J gene: TRBJ2-2; clone size: -; CDR3 length: 15; V gene: TRBV18; D gene: -; CDR3 protein: CASSPGGKHTGELFF; CDR3 DNA: TGTGCCAGCTCACCTGGGGGGAAACACACCGGGGAGCTGTTTTTT
J gene: TRBJ1-4; clone size: -; CDR3 length: 14; V gene: TRBV5-4; D gene: -; CDR3 protein: CASSRPGNGEKLFF; CDR3 DNA: TGTGCCAGCAGCCGGCCGGGGAATGGGGAAAAACTGTTTTTT
J gene: TRBJ2-3; clone size: -; CDR3 length: 11; V gene: TRBV2; D gene: -; CDR3 protein: CASSVSDTQYF; CDR3 DNA: TGTGCCAGCAGTGTATCAGATACGCAGTATTTT